This TCR beta chain was identified in a study of blood T cells in healthy people across ages. Overall study findings and caveats: With age, beta diversity per million T cells declined roughly linearly, significantly by 30 to 40.

There were healthy Caucasian individuals from Russia, aged roughly 6 to 90, serving as donors. This CDR3 comprises 18 residues. Per germline, CDR1 DFQATT and CDR2 SNEGSKA (reference sequence). The trim removed 5 bases at V and 0 bases at J, leaving 12 bases unmatched. Notes on this clonotype: Antigen unknown.

A J-beta primer mix and a sample-barcoded 5' primer were used in a second PCR of about 7 to 11 cycles. TCRdb itself ran the 5' RACE reads through MiXCR, one entry per CDR3 protein. This table has around 800,000 distinct CDR3 sequences, around 50% appearing once. What was sequenced was blood. The chain uses TRBV20-1 and TRBJ2-1; 11 bases align to TRBD1. The TCR originated in a man older than 75 in good health. The CDR3 protein is CSAPRGDRGLRSYNEQFF. The DNA for the CDR3 is TGCAGTGCTCCCCGGGGGGACAGGGGGTTGCGCTCCTACAATGAGCAGTTCTTC.